The 13 T cell receptor beta chains below were found in one sample sequenced in a study of shared clonotypes between healthy human individuals (TCRdb year 2020). The library came from the immunoSEQ multiplex PCR assay. TCRdb holds this immuneACCESS table with in-frame rearrangements only. Some clones are missing; in checked studies, unresolved V genes explain under half, and the rest has no known cause. The sample table lists around 1 million clones, over 60% of them with a count of one. The top ten hold about 1.5% of the sample. Input material: memory CD4+ T cells sorted from blood. In light of the paper, this sample's cell subset or site label describes: CD45RA-negative fraction. These receptors were collected from a man aged 18 to 30 in good health.

CDR3 coding DNA: TGTGCCAGTAGTATCTGGGGAGGGGGCATGAATGGCTACACCTTC. Translated, it gives CASSIWGGGMNGYTF. The chain is built from TRBV19 and TRBJ1-2, with TRBD1 identical over 7 bases. CDR3 length: 15 amino acids. Germline V lookup: CDR1 LNHDA, CDR2 SQIVND (reference sequence). J was trimmed by 6 bases and V by 3 bases; bases with no gene match: 10.

In its sample, this clone was seen a few times. The chain couples TRBV10-1 to TRBJ2-4, with D possibly being TRBD2 (5 bases). Germline values: CDR1 WNHNN, CDR2 SYGVQD (reference sequence). The V end was cut by 3 bases, the J end by 9 bases, with 9 bases between. The CDR3 runs to 12 residues. CDR3 loop: CASSDQAGIQYF. CDR3 nucleotides: TGCGCCAGCAGTGATCAGGCGGGCATTCAGTACTTC.

Regarding this clone: The sample has other DNA sequences that encode this CDR3 too. In DNA, the CDR3 is TGTGCCAGCAGCTTCGGACCCTACGAGCAGTACTTC. Its protein product is CASSFGPYEQYF. The rearrangement joins TRBV5-6 to TRBJ2-7, with D unresolved. This CDR3 has 12 amino acids. CDR1 SGHDT and CDR2 YYEEEE come from the germline V gene. Trimming left V 2 bases short and J 2 bases short, with 5 bases between.

CDR3 loop: CASSAGFSSPLHF. The CDR3 nucleotides read TGTGCCAGCTCGGCAGGATTCTCTTCACCCCTCCACTTT. The chain employs TRBV7-6 and TRBJ1-6; D ambiguous. The CDR3 contains 13 residues. V was pared by 8 bases and J by 9 bases, with 14 bases between. Looked up from germline, CDR1 is SGHVS and CDR2 is FNYEAQ.

The rearrangement joins TRBV10-2 to TRBJ1-6, with 9 nucleotides matching TRBD1. The trim removed 3 bases at V and 9 bases at J, leaving 6 bases unmatched. The CDR3 is made up of 15 amino acids. In germline, CDR1 is WSHSY, CDR2 SAAADI. For the CDR3, the DNA is TGCGCCAGCAGTGAAACGGGACAGGGTTTTTCACCCCTCCACTTT. Encoded protein: CASSETGQGFSPLHF.

A note on this clone: Other DNA sequences in the sample encode the same CDR3. V gene TRBV5-1 combines with J gene TRBJ2-7; TRBD1 matches at 9 bases. The CDR3 runs to 16 residues. Trimming cost V 0 bases and J 0 bases; bases outside gene matches: 4. CDR1 is SGHRS, CDR2 YFSETQ, per germline. The CDR3 reads CASSLAPGQGSYEQYF. CDR3 nucleotide sequence: TGCGCCAGCAGCTTGGCCCCGGGACAGGGCTCCTACGAGCAGTACTTC.

The chain has TRBV7-2 and TRBJ1-2; 7 nucleotides agree with TRBD1. V trimming: 4 bases; J trimming: 5 bases; junction bases outside the gene matches: 10. This CDR3 region has 15 residues. Per germline, CDR1 SGHTA and CDR2 FQGNSA. The CDR3 loop is CASSYRTGPSYGYTF. The DNA for the CDR3 is TGTGCCAGCAGCTATCGGACAGGCCCTTCGTATGGCTACACCTTC.

The chain links TRBV18 to TRBJ1-2; tentative D call: TRBD1 (6 bases). Deletions cut 1 base from V and 0 bases from J, with 15 bases between. This CDR3 region has 17 residues. Germline lookup yields CDR1 KGHSH and CDR2 LQKENI. The CDR3 bases are TGTGCCAGCTCACCACTAACTGGGGACAAGACTAACTATGGCTACACCTTC. Translating it yields CASSPLTGDKTNYGYTF.

Turning to this clone: The same CDR3 also results from other DNA sequences found in this sample. V is TRBV30 and J is TRBJ2-7; TRBD1 agrees at 7 bases. Germline loops: CDR1 GTSNPN, CDR2 SVGIG (reference sequence). The CDR3 runs 12 residues. Trimming took 2 bases from V and 2 from J; bases not matched to a gene: 0. In DNA form, the CDR3 reads TGTGCCTGGAGTCAGGGGGCCTACGAGCAGTACTTC. This translates into CAWSQGAYEQYF.

Concerning this clone itself: Additional DNA sequences in this sample encode the identical CDR3. The V and J genes are TRBV7-2 and TRBJ2-1, with 7 bases aligning to TRBD1. This CDR3 has 15 residues. Trimming at V came to 1 base and at J to 0 bases, leaving 0 bases not matched to a gene. Germline V gives CDR1 SGHTA, CDR2 FQGNSA. In DNA form, the CDR3 reads TGTGCCAGCAGCTTAGACAGGGGCTCCTACAATGAGCAGTTCTTC. It codes for CASSLDRGSYNEQFF.

Many counts were recorded for this clone. The J gene is TRBJ2-1, the V gene TRBV27; 7 bases match TRBD2. The V segment lost 6 bases and the J segment 8 bases; nucleotides outside the gene matches: 13. The CDR3 contains 15 residues. Germline V lookup: CDR1 MNHEY, CDR2 SMNVEV (reference sequence). In DNA, the CDR3 is TGTGCCAGCAGAGGACTAGATTCGGCCCTCCATGAGCAGTTCTTC. Its translation is CASRGLDSALHEQFF.

V gene TRBV5-6 combines with J gene TRBJ2-1, with 7 bases identical to TRBD2. After removal of 5 bases from V and 7 bases from J, the junction contained 12 bases not matched to a gene. CDR1 is SGHDT and CDR2 is YYEEEE in the germline V gene. The CDR3 covers 15 residues. The CDR3 loop is CASRRRGSVVNEQFF. CDR3 sequence (DNA): TGTGCCAGCAGACGTCGCGGGAGCGTAGTGAATGAGCAGTTCTTC.

The chain couples TRBV30 to TRBJ1-5, with 7 positions matching TRBD1. The CDR3 length is 14 residues. Germline CDR1 GTSNPN, CDR2 SVGIG (reference sequence). The J segment lost 1 base and the V segment lost 3 bases, leaving 3 bases of the junction unmatched. The CDR3 is CAWRDRASNQPQHF. The CDR3 DNA follows: TGTGCCTGGAGAGACAGGGCGAGCAATCAGCCCCAGCATTTT.